This T cell receptor (beta chain) was sequenced during a study of control samples from healthy donors and cancer patients. This clone was seen just once. V shed 5 bases, J shed 0 bases, and the junction held 1 base outside the gene matches. This CDR3 region has 15 residues. CDR1 is MRHNA and CDR2 is SNTAGT in the germline V gene. Repertoires were generated with immunoSEQ multiplex PCR, while TCRdb's copy carries only in-frame clones and drops some. The table has about 180,000 clones, about nine tenths seen once; the top ten hold 2% to 2.5%. The receptor comes from a woman between 40 and 55 years old in good health. The chain joins TRBV6-4 to TRBJ2-6, with 7 bases aligning to TRBD1. The specimen was blood. The CDR3 DNA reads TGTGCCAGCAGTCGGGACAGCTCTGGGGCCAACGTCCTGACTTTC. This encodes CASSRDSSGANVLTF.